Reported below is one T cell receptor beta chain. The germline V and J ends were trimmed by 2 bases and 8 bases, with 12 bases remaining between them. Germline-derived CDR1 and CDR2 are MNHEY and SVGAGI. The CDR3 covers 13 residues. This specimen comes from a study of OX40 agonist ivuxolimab in advanced cancers. Assay: immunoSEQ multiplex PCR; the TCRdb copy retains only in-frame clones and omits some. The sample lists 63,000 or so clones; 85% to 90% were seen once. The sequences come from CD4+ or CD8+ T cells sorted from blood, collected in a trial of the OX40 agonist ivuxolimab. The chain recombines TRBV6-5 with TRBJ1-2; D perhaps matches TRBD1 (6 bases). The sequence was obtained from an adult with an advanced solid tumor such as melanoma, head and neck, liver or kidney cancer. The CDR3 protein is CASSYSTGAGYTF. CDR3 bases: TGTGCCAGCAGTTACAGTACGGGGGCCGGCTACACCTTC.